One sample yielded the 24 T cell receptor beta chains listed below, sequenced in a study of OX40 agonist ivuxolimab in advanced cancers. Clones were sequenced by immunoSEQ multiplex PCR, and TCRdb holds only the in-frame ones, with some missing. The sample has roughly 100,000 clones; around 89% are singletons. This sample comprised CD4+ or CD8+ T cells sorted from blood, obtained in a trial of the OX40 agonist ivuxolimab. The source of these receptors is an adult with an advanced solid tumor such as melanoma, head and neck, liver or kidney cancer.

This rearrangement joins TRBV9 to TRBJ2-1; D perhaps matches TRBD1 (6 bases). Looked up from germline, CDR1 is SGDLS and CDR2 is YYNGEE. The CDR3 is 17 amino acids. V was clipped by 3 bases and J by 0 bases, with 16 bases between them. CDR3 bases: TGTGCCAGCAGCGAGAGAAACAGGGTTAGCTCCTACAATGAGCAGTTCTTC. This sequence encodes CASSERNRVSSYNEQFF.

This clone qualifies as medium-sized. V gene TRBV16 combines with J gene TRBJ2-7; a possible D gene is TRBD1 (7 bases). Germline-derived CDR1 and CDR2 are KGHSY and FQNENV. V lost 0 bases and J 7 bases, leaving 16 bases between the germline ends. The CDR3 has 15 residues. The CDR3 sequence is CASSQSGQQGGEQYF. CDR3 DNA sequence: TGTGCCAGCAGCCAATCGGGACAGCAAGGGGGGGAGCAGTACTTC.

The V and J genes are TRBV2 and TRBJ2-7; D is uncertain. Deletions cut 7 bases from V and 4 bases from J, with 14 bases between. The CDR3 loop spans 13 amino acids. The germline gives CDR1 SNHLY, CDR2 FYNNEI. CDR3 residues: CASTGSKGYEQYF. In DNA form, the CDR3 reads TGTGCCAGCACCGGGTCAAAGGGTTACGAGCAGTACTTC.

The rearrangement links TRBV28 to TRBJ1-2; 7 bases are shared with TRBD1. With V trimmed by 5 bases and J by 4 bases, 4 bases remained unmatched. The CDR3 totals 13 residues. The germline V gene has CDR1 MDHEN and CDR2 SYDVKM. CDR3 amino acids: CASSEGAGYGYTF. DNA of the CDR3: TGTGCCAGCAGTGAGGGGGCTGGCTATGGCTACACCTTC.

V gene TRBV25-1 combines with J gene TRBJ2-1; 7 bases match TRBD2. Germline values: CDR1 MGHDK, CDR2 SYGVNS. Losses at the gene ends were 11 bases for V and 3 bases for J; bases not matched to a gene: 7. The length of the CDR3 is 13 residues. The CDR3: CAGSSGIYNEQFF. CDR3 coding DNA: TGTGCCGGCTCTAGCGGAATCTACAATGAGCAGTTCTTC.

CDR3: CASTPGLTSSGANVLTF. The CDR3 coding sequence is TGTGCCAGCACCCCTGGGCTTACCAGCTCTGGGGCCAACGTCCTGACTTTC. The V call is TRBV27, the J call TRBJ2-6, with no clear D. V was cut by 7 bases and J by 0 bases, with 16 bases left in between. This CDR3 has 17 residues. Germline loops: CDR1 MNHEY, CDR2 SMNVEV (reference sequence).

This clone was counted between two and nine times. V is TRBV30 and J is TRBJ1-5; TRBD1 matches 7 bases. V trimming: 4 bases; J trimming: 2 bases; junction bases outside the gene matches: 8. Germline loops: CDR1 GTSNPN, CDR2 SVGIG (reference sequence). This CDR3 has 15 residues. In nucleotides, the CDR3 is TGTGCCTGGAATTTGGGGACAGCAGGCAATCAGCCCCAGCATTTT. Translation gives CAWNLGTAGNQPQHF.

The V gene is TRBV28, the J gene TRBJ2-7; no reliable D call. Germline CDR1 is MDHEN and CDR2 is SYDVKM. This CDR3 is built from 12 residues. V was shortened by 3 bases and J by 9 bases, with 12 bases between the two germline ends. CDR3 nucleotide sequence: TGTGCCAGCAGTTTGTTACAGCTGGGGCAGTACTTC. As protein: CASSLLQLGQYF.

V usage is TRBV9 and J usage is TRBJ1-1; unclear D gene. The germline V and J ends were trimmed by 1 base and 0 bases, with 4 bases remaining between them. The germline V gene encodes CDR1 SGDLS and CDR2 YYNGEE. The CDR3 spans 13 residues. The CDR3 spells CASSVTMNTEAFF. The DNA of the CDR3 is TGTGCCAGCAGCGTAACCATGAACACTGAAGCTTTCTTT.

V is TRBV5-6 and J is TRBJ2-1; no definite D call. The V gene's germline CDR1 is SGHDT and CDR2 YYEEEE. The CDR3 is 12 residues long. Trimming left V 0 bases short and J 7 bases short, with 5 bases between. CDR3 region: CASSLALNEQFF. DNA of the CDR3: TGTGCCAGCAGCTTGGCCCTAAATGAGCAGTTCTTC.

The rearrangement links TRBV11-3 to TRBJ2-7; D perhaps matches TRBD2 (7 bases). V lost 3 bases and J lost 7, with 13 bases in between. Germline-derived CDR1 and CDR2 are SGHNT and YENEEA. This CDR3 comprises 13 residues. This CDR3 reads CASSLGGASEQYF. CDR3 DNA sequence: TGTGCCAGCAGCTTGGGGGGGGCGAGTGAGCAGTACTTC. The complete variable domain, with remaining parts taken from reference TRBV11-3 and TRBJ2-7, reads EAGVVQSPRYKIIEKKQPVAFWCNPISGHNTLYWYLQNLGQGPELLIRYENEEAVDDSQLPKDRFSAERLKGVDSTLKIQPAELGDSAVYLCASSLGGASEQYFGPGTRLTVT.

The chain uses TRBV7-3 and TRBJ1-5, with D possibly TRBD1 on 5 matching bases. The CDR3 covers 14 residues. Trimming stripped 6 bases from V and 5 bases from J, with 14 bases between. Germline V gives CDR1 SGHTA, CDR2 FQGTGA. CDR3 loop: CASSPETEYQPQHF. As DNA, the CDR3 is TGTGCCAGCAGTCCGGAGACAGAATATCAGCCCCAGCATTTT.

J is TRBJ1-4 and V is TRBV6-1; D unresolved. Trimming took off 2 bases at V and 6 bases at J, with 19 bases between the two ends. Germline lookup yields CDR1 MNHNS and CDR2 SASEGT. CDR3 length: 17 amino acids. CDR3 DNA: TGTGCCAGCAGTGAATCGCCCCTTGTGAGGTTGGATGAAAAACTGTTTTTT. It translates to CASSESPLVRLDEKLFF.

This rearrangement joins TRBV6-5 to TRBJ1-3, with D unresolved. Trimming cost V 2 bases and J 0 bases, with 8 bases left between them. The CDR3 has 15 amino acids. Germline-derived CDR1 and CDR2 are MNHEY and SVGAGI. Here the CDR3 DNA reads TGTGCCAGCAGTTACGGAGGGAGCTCTGGAAACACCATATATTTT. Protein product: CASSYGGSSGNTIYF.

The V and J genes are TRBV7-3 and TRBJ2-7, with D perhaps matching TRBD2 (5 bases). The CDR3 runs to 15 residues. Per germline, CDR1 SGHTA and CDR2 FQGTGA. V dropped 8 bases and J dropped 3 bases, with 20 bases sitting between them. The CDR3 spells CASRQSGVGDYEQYF. In nucleotides, the CDR3 is TGTGCCAGCCGGCAATCCGGGGTGGGTGACTACGAGCAGTACTTC.

J is TRBJ2-3 and V is TRBV4-1; D possibly uses TRBD1 or TRBD2 (5 bases each). This CDR3 is built from 16 residues. V lost 1 base and J lost 6, with 17 bases in between. The germline V gene encodes CDR1 MGHRA and CDR2 YSYEKL. The CDR3 is CASSQAGGGVTDTQYF. CDR3 nucleotide sequence: TGCGCCAGCAGCCAAGCCGGTGGGGGAGTGACGGATACGCAGTATTTT.

In nucleotides, the CDR3 is TGTGCCAGCAGCCCGCCCGGCCCCCGGGGTTTCGAAGCTTTCTTT. Its translation: CASSPPGPRGFEAFF. The chain has TRBV21-1 and TRBJ1-1. TRBV21-1 is a pseudogene. The CDR3 is made up of 15 amino acids.

The chain employs TRBV19 and TRBJ2-6; D may be TRBD1 or TRBD2 (5 bases each). Trimming took off 5 bases at V and 0 bases at J, with 8 bases between the two ends. Germline CDR1 reads LNHDA; CDR2 reads SQIVND (reference sequence). The CDR3 length is 15 residues. CDR3 sequence reads: CASSPGASGANVLTF. In nucleotides, the CDR3 is TGTGCCAGTAGTCCCGGGGCCTCTGGGGCCAACGTCCTGACTTTC.

The chain couples TRBV7-6 to TRBJ2-7, with unresolved D. Per germline, CDR1 SGHVS and CDR2 FNYEAQ. V was clipped by 5 bases and J by 7 bases, with 9 bases between them. The CDR3 has 11 amino acids. In nucleotides, the CDR3 is TGTGCCAGCAGCACGGGTGGGGAGCAGTACTTC. The encoded protein is CASSTGGEQYF.

The rearrangement joins TRBV6-1 to TRBJ2-5; D remains unclear. Between the trimmed V and J ends, which lost 7 bases and 1 base, there was a span of 10 bases. The CDR3 covers 13 residues. Germline CDR1 reads MNHNS; CDR2 reads SASEGT. CDR3 bases: TGTGCCAGCAACCACGGTCCCCAAGAGACCCAGTACTTC. Amino acid sequence: CASNHGPQETQYF.

The rearrangement uses TRBV19 and TRBJ2-3; possible D gene TRBD1, 6 bases. This CDR3 contains 15 residues. Deletions cut 4 bases from V and 5 bases from J, with 16 bases between. CDR1 and CDR2 (germline): LNHDA, SQIVND (reference sequence). The DNA for the CDR3 is TGTGCCAGTAGTACACAGGGAGTTGTTGTAGATACGCAGTATTTT. Its translation: CASSTQGVVVDTQYF.

The sample holds a few counts of this clone. The V call is TRBV6-5, the J call TRBJ2-7; unclear D gene. V lost 0 bases, J lost 3 bases, and 9 bases lay in between. The length of the CDR3 is 14 residues. Germline V gives CDR1 MNHEY, CDR2 SVGAGI. The CDR3 here is CASSYSWGNYEQYF. DNA of the CDR3: TGTGCCAGCAGTTACTCCTGGGGAAACTACGAGCAGTACTTC.

CDR3: CASRWGVNSPLHF. CDR3 coding DNA: TGTGCCAGCAGGTGGGGGGTGAATTCACCCCTCCACTTT. The chain joins TRBV27 to TRBJ1-6; a possible D gene is TRBD1 (5 bases). There are 13 residues in the CDR3. Trimming took 6 bases from V and 7 from J, leaving 10 bases between them. Germline-derived CDR1 and CDR2 are MNHEY and SMNVEV (reference sequence).

This chain links TRBV9 with TRBJ2-3; D is unclear. CDR1 SGDLS and CDR2 YYNGEE come from the germline V gene. V gave up 0 bases and J gave up 3 bases, with 11 bases separating them. This CDR3 is built from 15 residues. The CDR3 is CASSVDGKRTDTQYF. The CDR3, as DNA: TGTGCCAGCAGCGTAGATGGCAAGAGAACAGATACGCAGTATTTT.